Listed here is a single TCR beta chain. Its antigen is still unknown. This CDR3 spans 15 amino acids. The germline V gene encodes CDR1 SNHLY and CDR2 FYNNEI. V lost 6 bases and J lost 2, with 15 bases in between. This sample was included in a study of cytomegalovirus exposure and HLA in healthy donors. Study results and limitations: Immune exposure data for these donors was limited to CMV serostatus. In an earlier analysis, in approximately 570 donors, most V segments appeared productive either ~90% or ~30% of the time.

PCR amplification relied on 60 Vbeta primers (plus 13 Jbeta primers). Some clones are missing from TCRdb's copy, which holds only in-frame ones; the method was immunoSEQ multiplex PCR. Here the sample spans tens of thousands of clones, more than 60% being singletons. This clonotype was sampled from a man under 40 in good health and CMV-seronegative. The material sequenced was PBMCs. This sequence joins TRBV2 and TRBJ2-3; perhaps TRBD1 as D (5 bases). CDR3 sequence: CASRVQAPHTDTQYF. For the CDR3, the DNA is TGTGCCAGCAGAGTACAGGCCCCCCACACAGATACGCAGTATTTT. The entire variable domain, with the rest obtained from reference TRBV2 and TRBJ2-3, is as follows: EPEVTQTPSHQVTQMGQEVILRCVPISNHLYFYWYRQILGQKVEFLVSFYNNEISEKSEIFDDQFSVERPDGSNFTLKIRSTKLEDSAMYFCASRVQAPHTDTQYFGPGTRLTVL.